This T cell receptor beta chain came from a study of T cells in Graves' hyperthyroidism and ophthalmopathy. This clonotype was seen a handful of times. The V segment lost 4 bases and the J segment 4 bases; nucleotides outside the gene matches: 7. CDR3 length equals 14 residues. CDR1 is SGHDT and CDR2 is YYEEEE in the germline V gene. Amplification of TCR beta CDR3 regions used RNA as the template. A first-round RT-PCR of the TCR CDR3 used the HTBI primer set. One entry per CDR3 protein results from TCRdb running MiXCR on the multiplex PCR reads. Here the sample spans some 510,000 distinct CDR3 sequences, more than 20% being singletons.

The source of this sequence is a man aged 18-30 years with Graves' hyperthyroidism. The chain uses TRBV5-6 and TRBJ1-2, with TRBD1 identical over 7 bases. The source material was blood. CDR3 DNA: TGTGCCAGCAGCGAACCGGGACAGAGCTATGGCTACACCTTC. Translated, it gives CASSEPGQSYGYTF.